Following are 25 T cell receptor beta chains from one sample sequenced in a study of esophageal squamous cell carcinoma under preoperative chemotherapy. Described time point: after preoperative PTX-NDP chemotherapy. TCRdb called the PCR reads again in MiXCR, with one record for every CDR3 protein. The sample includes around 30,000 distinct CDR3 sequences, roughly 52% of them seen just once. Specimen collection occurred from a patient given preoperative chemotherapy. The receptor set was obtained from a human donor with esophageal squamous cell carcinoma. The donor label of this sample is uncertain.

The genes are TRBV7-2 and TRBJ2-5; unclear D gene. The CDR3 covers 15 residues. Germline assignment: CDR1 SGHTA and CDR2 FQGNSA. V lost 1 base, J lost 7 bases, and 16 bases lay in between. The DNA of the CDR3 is TGTGCCAGCAGCTTAGAGTGGGCCGCCTCGGGGACCCAGTACTTC. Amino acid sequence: CASSLEWAASGTQYF.

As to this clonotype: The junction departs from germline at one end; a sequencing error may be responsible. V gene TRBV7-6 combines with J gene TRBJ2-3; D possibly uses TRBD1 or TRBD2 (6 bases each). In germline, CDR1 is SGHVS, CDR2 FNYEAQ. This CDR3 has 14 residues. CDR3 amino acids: CASSGGGDPDTQYF. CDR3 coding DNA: TGTGCCAGCAGCGGGGGCGGGGACCCAGATACCCAGTATTTC.

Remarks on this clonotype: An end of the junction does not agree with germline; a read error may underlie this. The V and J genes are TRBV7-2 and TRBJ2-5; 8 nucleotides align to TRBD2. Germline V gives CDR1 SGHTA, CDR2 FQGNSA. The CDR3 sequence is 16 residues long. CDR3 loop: CASSSGRGAPRATRHF. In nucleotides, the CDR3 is TGTGCCAGCAGCTCTGGGCGGGGGGCCCCTCGGGCGACCCGGCACTTC. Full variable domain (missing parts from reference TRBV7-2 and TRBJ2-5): GAGVSQSPSNKVTEKGKDVELRCDPISGHTALYWYRQSLGQGLEFLIYFQGNSAPDKSGLPSDRFSAERTGGSVSTLTIQRTQQEDSAVYLCASSSGRGAPRATRHFGPGTRLLVL.

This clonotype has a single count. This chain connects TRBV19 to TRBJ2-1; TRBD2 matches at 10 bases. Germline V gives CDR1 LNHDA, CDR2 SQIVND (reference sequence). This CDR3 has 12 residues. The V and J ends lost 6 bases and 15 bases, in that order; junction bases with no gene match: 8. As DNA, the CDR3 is TGTGCCAGTAGGCCTACTAGCGGGGAATGGTTCTTC. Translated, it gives CASRPTSGEWFF.

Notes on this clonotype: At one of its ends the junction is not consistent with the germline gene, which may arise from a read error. CDR3: CASTKSRGTGYFF. The CDR3 DNA follows: TGTGCCAGCACCAAAAGCAGGGGCACTGGCTACTTCTTT. The chain combines TRBV7-2 with TRBJ1-2; weak D call: TRBD1 (6 bases). The CDR3 runs 13 residues. Looked up from germline, CDR1 is SGHTA and CDR2 is FQGNSA.

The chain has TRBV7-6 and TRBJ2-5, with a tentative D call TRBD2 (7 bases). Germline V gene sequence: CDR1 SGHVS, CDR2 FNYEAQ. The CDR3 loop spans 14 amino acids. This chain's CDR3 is CARIGGRVQETQYF. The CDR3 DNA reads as TGTGCGAGGATCGGGGGGCGTGTCCAAGAGACCCAGTACTTC.

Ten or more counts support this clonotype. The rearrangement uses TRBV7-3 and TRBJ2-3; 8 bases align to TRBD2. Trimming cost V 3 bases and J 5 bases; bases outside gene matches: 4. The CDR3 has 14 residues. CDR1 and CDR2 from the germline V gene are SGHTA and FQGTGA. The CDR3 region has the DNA TGTGCCAGCAGCTTGACCAGCGGGGGAGATACGCAGTATTTT. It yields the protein CASSLTSGGDTQYF.

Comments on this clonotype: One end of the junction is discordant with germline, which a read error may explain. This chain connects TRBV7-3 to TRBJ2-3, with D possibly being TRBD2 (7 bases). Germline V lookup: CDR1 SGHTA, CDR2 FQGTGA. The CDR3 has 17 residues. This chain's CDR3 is CASSPELGGRDRDTQYF. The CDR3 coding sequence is TGTGCCAGCAGCCCGGAACTGGGGGGGCGGGACCGAGATACCCAGTATTTT. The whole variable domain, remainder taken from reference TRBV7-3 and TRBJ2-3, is GAGVSQTPSNKVTEKGKYVELRCDPISGHTALYWYRQSLGQGPEFLIYFQGTGAADDSGLPNDRFFAVRPEGSVSTLKIQRTERGDSAVYLCASSPELGGRDRDTQYFGPGTRLTVL.

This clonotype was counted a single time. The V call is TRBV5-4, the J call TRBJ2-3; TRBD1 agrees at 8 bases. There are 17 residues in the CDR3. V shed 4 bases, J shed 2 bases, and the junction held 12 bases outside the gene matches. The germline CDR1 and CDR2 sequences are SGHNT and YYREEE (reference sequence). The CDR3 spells CASSQTATGQATDTQYF. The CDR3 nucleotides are TGTGCCAGCAGCCAAACTGCAACGGGACAGGCCACAGATACGCAGTATTTT. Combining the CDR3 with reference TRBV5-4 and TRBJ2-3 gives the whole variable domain ETGVTQSPTHLIKTRGQQVTLRCSSQSGHNTVSWYQQALGQGPQFIFQYYREEENGRGNFPPRFSGLQFPNYSSELNVNALELDDSALYLCASSQTATGQATDTQYFGPGTRLTVL.

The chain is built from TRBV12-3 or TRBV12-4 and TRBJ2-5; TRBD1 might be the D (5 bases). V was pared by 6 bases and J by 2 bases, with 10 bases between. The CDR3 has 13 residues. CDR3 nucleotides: TGTGCCAGCAGAAGGGGAAATCAAGAGACCCAGTACTTC. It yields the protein CASRRGNQETQYF.

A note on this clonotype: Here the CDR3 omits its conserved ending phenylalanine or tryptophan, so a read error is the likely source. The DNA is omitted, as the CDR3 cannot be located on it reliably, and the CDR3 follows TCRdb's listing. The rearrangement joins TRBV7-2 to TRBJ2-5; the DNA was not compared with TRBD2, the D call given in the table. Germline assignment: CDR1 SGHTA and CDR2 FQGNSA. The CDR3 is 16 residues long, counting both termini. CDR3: CASSSGRGAPRATRYL.

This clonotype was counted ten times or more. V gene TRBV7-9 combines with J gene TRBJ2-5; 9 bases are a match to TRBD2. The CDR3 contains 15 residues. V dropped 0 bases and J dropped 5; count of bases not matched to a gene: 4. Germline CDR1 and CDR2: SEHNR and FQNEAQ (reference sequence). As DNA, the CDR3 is TGTGCCAGCAGCTTAGCCAGCGGGGGGAGTGAGACCCAGTACTTC. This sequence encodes CASSLASGGSETQYF. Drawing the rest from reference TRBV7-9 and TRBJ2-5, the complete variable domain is DTGVSQNPRHKITKRGQNVTFRCDPISEHNRLYWYRQTLGQGPEFLTYFQNEAQLEKSRLLSDRFSAERPKGSFSTLEIQRTEQGDSAMYLCASSLASGGSETQYFGPGTRLLVL.

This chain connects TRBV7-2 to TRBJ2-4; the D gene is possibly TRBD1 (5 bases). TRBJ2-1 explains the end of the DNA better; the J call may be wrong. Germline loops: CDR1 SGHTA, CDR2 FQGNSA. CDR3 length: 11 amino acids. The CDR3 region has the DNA TGTGCCAGCAGCCAGAAGACAGTGCAGTTCTTC. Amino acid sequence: CASSQKTVQFF.

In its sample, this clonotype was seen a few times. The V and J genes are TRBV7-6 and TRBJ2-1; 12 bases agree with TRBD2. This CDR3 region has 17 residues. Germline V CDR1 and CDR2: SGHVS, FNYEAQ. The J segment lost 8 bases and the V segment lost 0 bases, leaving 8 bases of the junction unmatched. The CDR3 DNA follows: TGTGCCAGCAGCTTAGCGACTAGCGGGAGCGTTTTGTATGAGCAGTTCTTC. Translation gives CASSLATSGSVLYEQFF.

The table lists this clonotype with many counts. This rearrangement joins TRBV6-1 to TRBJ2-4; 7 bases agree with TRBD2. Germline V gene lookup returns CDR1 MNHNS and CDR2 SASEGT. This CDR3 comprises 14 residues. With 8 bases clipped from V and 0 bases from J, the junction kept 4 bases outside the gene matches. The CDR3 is CASWGGLAKNIQYF. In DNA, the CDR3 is TGTGCCAGCTGGGGGGGACTAGCCAAAAACATTCAGTACTTC.

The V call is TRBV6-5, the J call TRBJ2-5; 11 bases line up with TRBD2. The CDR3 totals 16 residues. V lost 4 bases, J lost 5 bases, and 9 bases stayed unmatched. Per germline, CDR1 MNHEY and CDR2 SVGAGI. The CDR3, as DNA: TGTGCCAGCAGTTCCTATAGCGGGAGGGCGGAGGAGACCCAGTACTTC. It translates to CASSSYSGRAEETQYF.

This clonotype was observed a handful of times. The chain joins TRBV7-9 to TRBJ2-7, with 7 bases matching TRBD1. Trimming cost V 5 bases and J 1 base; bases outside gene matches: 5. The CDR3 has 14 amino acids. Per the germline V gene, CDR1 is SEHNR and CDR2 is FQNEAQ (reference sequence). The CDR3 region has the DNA TGTGCCAGCAGCACGAGGGACAGATCCTACGAGCAGTACTTC. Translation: CASSTRDRSYEQYF.

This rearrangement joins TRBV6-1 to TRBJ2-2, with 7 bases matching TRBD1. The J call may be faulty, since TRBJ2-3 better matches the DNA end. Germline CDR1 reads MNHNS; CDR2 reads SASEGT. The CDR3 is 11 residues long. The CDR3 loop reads CAAVGTGEQYF. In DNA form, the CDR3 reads TGTGCCGCTGTAGGCACAGGGGAGCAGTATTTT.

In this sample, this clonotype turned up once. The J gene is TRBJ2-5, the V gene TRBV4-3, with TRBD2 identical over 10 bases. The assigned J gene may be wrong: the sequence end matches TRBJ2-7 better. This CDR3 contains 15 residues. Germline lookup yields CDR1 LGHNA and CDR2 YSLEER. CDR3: CASSQAERGGHEQYF. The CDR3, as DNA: TGCGCCAGCAGCCAAGCGGAGCGGGGGGGCCACGAGCAGTACTTC.

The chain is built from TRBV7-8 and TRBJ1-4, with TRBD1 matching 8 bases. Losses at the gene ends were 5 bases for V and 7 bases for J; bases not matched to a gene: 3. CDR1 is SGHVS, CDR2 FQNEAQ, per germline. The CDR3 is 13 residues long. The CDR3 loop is CASSLDRGEKLFF. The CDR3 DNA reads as TGTGCCAGCAGCCTAGACAGGGGTGAAAAACTGTTTTTT.

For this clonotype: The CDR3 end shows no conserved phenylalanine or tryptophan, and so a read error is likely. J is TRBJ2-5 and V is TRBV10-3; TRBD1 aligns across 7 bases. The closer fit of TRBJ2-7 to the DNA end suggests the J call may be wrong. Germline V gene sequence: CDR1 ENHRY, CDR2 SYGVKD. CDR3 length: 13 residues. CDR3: CATADRRYYEQYC. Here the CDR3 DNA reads TGTGCCACCGCGGACAGGCGATACTACGAGCAGTACTGC.

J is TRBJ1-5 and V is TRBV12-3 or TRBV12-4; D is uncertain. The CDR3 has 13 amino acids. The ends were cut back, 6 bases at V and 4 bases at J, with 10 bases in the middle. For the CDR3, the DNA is TGTGCCAGCAGCCCTCATGCGAATCAGCCCCAGCATTTT. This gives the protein CASSPHANQPQHF.

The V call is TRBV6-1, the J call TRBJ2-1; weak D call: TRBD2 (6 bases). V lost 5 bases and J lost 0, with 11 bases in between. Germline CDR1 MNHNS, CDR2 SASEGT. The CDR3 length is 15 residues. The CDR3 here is CASSTGLSSYNEQFF. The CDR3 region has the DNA TGTGCCAGCAGTACGGGACTTAGCTCCTACAATGAGCAGTTCTTC.

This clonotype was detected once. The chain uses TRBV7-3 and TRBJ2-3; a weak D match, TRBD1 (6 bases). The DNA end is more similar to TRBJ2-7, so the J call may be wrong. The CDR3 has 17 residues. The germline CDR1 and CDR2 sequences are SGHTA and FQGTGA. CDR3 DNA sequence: TGTGCCAGCAGCCGCGACCCGGGGCTGGGGGCCGAAGACACGCAGTACTTC. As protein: CASSRDPGLGAEDTQYF.

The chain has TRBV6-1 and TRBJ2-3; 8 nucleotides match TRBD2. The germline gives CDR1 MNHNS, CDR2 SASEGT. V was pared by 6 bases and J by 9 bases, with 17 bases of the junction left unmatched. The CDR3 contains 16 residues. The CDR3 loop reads CASRRNGGGGQETQYF. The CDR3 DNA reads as TGTGCCAGCAGGCGGAACGGGGGGGGCGGCCAAGAGACGCAGTATTTT.